One sample yielded the 10 T cell receptor beta chains listed below, sequenced in a study of shared clonotypes between healthy human individuals. The method was immunoSEQ multiplex PCR; TCRdb's version includes in-frame clones alone and lacks a portion of them. The sample contains over a million clones, more than 95% of which appear only once. Sequencing was performed on naive CD4+ T cells sorted from blood. The subset here: CD45RA+ positively selected. The source of these receptors is a man younger than 45 in good health.

The gene calls are TRBV7-2 and TRBJ2-3, with 8 bases that match TRBD2. V dropped 5 bases and J dropped 1; count of bases not matched to a gene: 11. Per germline, CDR1 SGHTA and CDR2 FQGNSA. The CDR3 length is 17 residues. CDR3 nucleotide sequence: TGTGCCAGCAGCGTCAACCAAAGGCGGGAGGGCACAGATACGCAGTATTTT. This codes for CASSVNQRREGTDTQYF. Using reference TRBV7-2 and TRBJ2-3 for the parts outside the CDR3, the full variable domain is GAGVSQSPSNKVTEKGKDVELRCDPISGHTALYWYRQSLGQGLEFLIYFQGNSAPDKSGLPSDRFSAERTGGSVSTLTIQRTQQEDSAVYLCASSVNQRREGTDTQYFGPGTRLTVL.

The chain has TRBV29-1 and TRBJ1-1, with D unresolved. Per germline, CDR1 SQVTM and CDR2 ANQGSEA. V was cut by 4 bases and J by 0 bases, with 6 bases left in between. The CDR3 is made up of 12 amino acids. The CDR3 DNA follows: TGCAGCGTTGCTTTCCTGAACACTGAAGCTTTCTTT. The encoded protein is CSVAFLNTEAFF.

The CDR3 sequence: CASRRKTVYQPQHF. The CDR3 DNA is TGTGCCAGCAGAAGAAAGACAGTCTATCAGCCCCAGCATTTT. The chain has TRBV5-8 and TRBJ1-5, with a possible D match to TRBD1 (5 bases). Trimming shortened V by 5 bases and J by 5 bases, and 14 bases separated the two germline ends. From germline, CDR1 is SGHTS and CDR2 YDEGEE. The CDR3 totals 14 residues.

The chain has TRBV14 and TRBJ2-7, with D maybe TRBD1 (5 bases). V gave up 3 bases and J gave up 5 bases, with 8 bases separating them. CDR3 length: 12 residues. The germline V gene encodes CDR1 SGHDN and CDR2 FVKESK. The CDR3 is CASSHVGDEQYF. CDR3 DNA: TGTGCCAGCAGCCACGTAGGGGACGAGCAGTACTTC.

The genes are TRBV10-3 and TRBJ2-7, with 10 bases matching TRBD2. There are 16 residues in the CDR3. The trim removed 0 bases at V and 6 bases at J, leaving 8 bases unmatched. Germline CDR1 reads ENHRY; CDR2 reads SYGVKD. CDR3 sequence (DNA): TGTGCCATCAGTGAGTCGAGCCTAGCGGGAGCTCGCGAGCAGTACTTC. Residues: CAISESSLAGAREQYF.

DNA of the CDR3: TGTGCCAGCAGTGAAGCGCCAGGCACTGGGTTCGACGAGCAGTACTTC. Translating gives CASSEAPGTGFDEQYF. This chain links TRBV2 with TRBJ2-7; D is ambiguous. CDR1 SNHLY and CDR2 FYNNEI come from the germline V gene. There are 16 residues in the CDR3. The germline V and J ends were trimmed by 0 bases and 5 bases, with 17 bases remaining between them.

The genes are TRBV28 and TRBJ2-7; 9 nucleotides align to TRBD2. The V and J ends lost 5 bases and 3 bases, in that order; junction bases with no gene match: 8. CDR1 and CDR2 from the germline V gene are MDHEN and SYDVKM. This CDR3 is 15 amino acids long. The CDR3, as DNA: TGTGCCAGCAGTCCAAGGCGGCGGGAGGGCTACGAGCAGTACTTC. Protein product: CASSPRRREGYEQYF.

This clone was recorded only once. This chain joins TRBV28 and TRBJ1-5; 9 bases agree with TRBD1. The CDR3 consists of 16 residues. V dropped 2 bases and J dropped 3; count of bases not matched to a gene: 5. Germline CDR1 and CDR2: MDHEN and SYDVKM. The CDR3 loop is CASSLTGGGINQPQHF. CDR3 sequence (DNA): TGTGCCAGCAGTTTAACAGGGGGCGGGATCAATCAGCCCCAGCATTTT.

For this clone: One end of the junction does not line up with germline, which may come from a read error. Additional DNA sequences in this sample encode the identical CDR3. The V gene is TRBV7-7, the J gene TRBJ2-1; D is unclear. This CDR3 spans 14 amino acids. The germline V gene encodes CDR1 SSHAT and CDR2 FNYEAQ (reference sequence). The CDR3 spells CASSLGESYNEQFF. CDR3 bases: TGTGCTAGCAGCTTAGGCGAGTCGTACAATGAGCAGTTCTTC.

Here the CDR3 reads CASSVGQGLPNYGYTF. CDR3 sequence (DNA): TGTGCCAGCAGCGTCGGGCAGGGCCTACCGAACTATGGCTACACCTTC. The V and J genes are TRBV9 and TRBJ1-2; weak D call: TRBD1 (5 bases). CDR3 length: 16 residues. V was pared by 2 bases and J by 2 bases, with 16 bases between. Germline lookup yields CDR1 SGDLS and CDR2 YYNGEE.